The clone carrying this T cell receptor (beta chain) was seen repeatedly, ten times or more. Its antigen is unknown. These data originate in a study of regulatory T cells in long-lasting Graves disease. In building TCR beta libraries, iRepertoire HTBI primers were used together with Arm-PCR of CDR3 regions. One entry per CDR3 protein results from TCRdb running MiXCR on the multiplex PCR reads. This table holds about 610,000 distinct CDR3 sequences, more than 15% found once. Whole-study findings and limits: Graves' patients with persistent disease showed TCR diversity lower than patients newly diagnosed.

Regarding time point: newly diagnosed GD, antithyroid drugs for less than 3 months. The authors made the TCR library using RNA they extracted from PBMCs. The CDR3 spans 14 residues. V lost 6 bases, J lost 6 bases, and 7 bases stayed unmatched. These data are also associated with another study on T cells in Graves' hyperthyroidism and ophthalmopathy.

The receptor was derived from a young man with Graves disease. This rearrangement joins TRBV12-3 or TRBV12-4 to TRBJ2-3, with 9 bases fitting TRBD1. Material: peripheral blood mononuclear cells (PBMCs), obtained at new diagnosis, from a patient treated with antithyroid drugs. In DNA form, the CDR3 reads TGTGCCAGCAGCCCGGACAGGGGCCGGGATACGCAGTATTTT. This encodes CASSPDRGRDTQYF.